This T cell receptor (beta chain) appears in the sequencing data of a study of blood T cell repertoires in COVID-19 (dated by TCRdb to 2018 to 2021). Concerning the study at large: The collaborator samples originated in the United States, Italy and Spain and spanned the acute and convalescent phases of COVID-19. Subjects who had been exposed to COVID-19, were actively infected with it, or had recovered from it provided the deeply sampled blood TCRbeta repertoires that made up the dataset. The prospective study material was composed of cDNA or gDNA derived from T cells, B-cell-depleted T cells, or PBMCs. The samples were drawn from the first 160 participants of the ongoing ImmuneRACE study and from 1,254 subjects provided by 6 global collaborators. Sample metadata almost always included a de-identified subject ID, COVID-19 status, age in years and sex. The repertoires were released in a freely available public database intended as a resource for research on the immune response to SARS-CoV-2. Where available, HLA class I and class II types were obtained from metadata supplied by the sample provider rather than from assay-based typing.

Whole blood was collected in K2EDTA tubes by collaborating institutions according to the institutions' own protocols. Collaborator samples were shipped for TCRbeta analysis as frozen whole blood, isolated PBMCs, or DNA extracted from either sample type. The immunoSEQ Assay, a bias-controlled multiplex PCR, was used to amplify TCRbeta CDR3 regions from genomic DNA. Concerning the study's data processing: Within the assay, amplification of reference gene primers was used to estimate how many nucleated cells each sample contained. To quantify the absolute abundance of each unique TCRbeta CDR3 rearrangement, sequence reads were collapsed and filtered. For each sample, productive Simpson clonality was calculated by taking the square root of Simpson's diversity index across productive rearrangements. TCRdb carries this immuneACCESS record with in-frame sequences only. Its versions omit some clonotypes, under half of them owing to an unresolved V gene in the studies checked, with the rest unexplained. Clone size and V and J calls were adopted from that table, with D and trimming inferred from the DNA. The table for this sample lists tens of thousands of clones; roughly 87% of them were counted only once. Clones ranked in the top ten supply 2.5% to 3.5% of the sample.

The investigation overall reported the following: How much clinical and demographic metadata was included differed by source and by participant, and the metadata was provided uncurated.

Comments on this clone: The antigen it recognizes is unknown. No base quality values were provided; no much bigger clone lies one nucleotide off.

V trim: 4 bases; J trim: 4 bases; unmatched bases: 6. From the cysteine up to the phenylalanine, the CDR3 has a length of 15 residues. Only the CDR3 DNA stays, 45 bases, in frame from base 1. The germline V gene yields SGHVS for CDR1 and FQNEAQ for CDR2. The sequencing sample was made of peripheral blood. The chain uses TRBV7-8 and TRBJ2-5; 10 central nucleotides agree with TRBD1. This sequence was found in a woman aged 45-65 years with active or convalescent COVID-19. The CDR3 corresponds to CASSSGQGMGETQYF. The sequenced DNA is TGTGCCAGCAGCTCGGGACAGGGGATGGGAGAGACCCAGTACTTC.